This TCR beta chain was sequenced during a study of HIV-infected patients and healthy controls. The study, taken as a whole, reports: In healthy controls, MAIT alpha CDR3s were common; in HIV+ repertoires, severely depleted.

This clonotype came up many times. The target antigen is unknown. cDNA was made from approximately 0.55 ug RNA using alpha and beta constant primers. Separate chain-specific third strand synthesis with multiplexing indices produced the alpha and beta libraries. A 23-cycle PCR with P5s and P7 primers followed a short adapter-adding first PCR. TCRdb passed the 5' RACE reads through MiXCR, listing each CDR3 protein once. This table has over 15,000 distinct CDR3 sequences, about 8.3% appearing once. The repertoire came from unfractionated whole blood and reflected all unsorted peripheral T cells. RNA came from approximately 2.6 ml of peripheral blood. Sequenced sample: blood. This TCR derives from an adult in good health.

The CDR3 DNA follows: TGCAGCGTTGAGAGCCAACAGGGGACTGAAGCTTTCTTT. Translation: CSVESQQGTEAFF. The J gene is TRBJ1-1, the V gene TRBV29-1, with 7 bases matching TRBD1. With V trimmed by 3 bases and J by 5 bases, 6 bases remained unmatched. The V gene's germline CDR1 is SQVTM and CDR2 ANQGSEA. CDR3 size: 13 residues.